These 17 T cell receptor beta chains were all obtained from the same sample, sequenced in a study of identical twins. TCRdb fed the 5' RACE reads into MiXCR, producing one record per CDR3 protein. The data contain around 670,000 distinct CDR3 sequences, 6.1% of them singletons. The material sequenced was naive T cells sorted from blood. These receptors were collected from a man aged 18 to 29 in good health.

This clonotype was detected only a few times. This chain uses TRBV5-1 with TRBJ2-1; 8 bases are shared with TRBD2. The CDR3 loop spans 17 amino acids. Trimming removed 3 bases from V and 2 bases from J; junction bases left unmatched: 10. The V gene's germline CDR1 is SGHRS and CDR2 YFSETQ. CDR3 protein: CASSSRRAGGPYNEQFF. The CDR3, as DNA: TGCGCCAGCAGCTCCCGTCGGGCGGGAGGACCCTACAATGAGCAGTTCTTC.

The sample holds many counts of this clonotype. The rearrangement uses TRBV6-5 and TRBJ2-2; D remains unclear. Germline CDR1 and CDR2: MNHEY and SVGAGI. This CDR3 is built from 14 residues. Trimming cost V 0 bases and J 6 bases, with 8 bases left between them. The CDR3 bases are TGTGCCAGCAGTTACTCGGTTGGGGCCGGGGAGCTGTTTTTT. Protein product: CASSYSVGAGELFF.

The chain joins TRBV10-3 to TRBJ1-5; 9 bases align to TRBD1. The germline CDR1 and CDR2 sequences are ENHRY and SYGVKD. With 6 bases clipped from V and 3 bases from J, the junction kept 6 bases outside the gene matches. The CDR3 consists of 15 residues. CDR3 coding DNA: TGTGCCATCAGAGAAGGGGACAGGGACAATCAGCCCCAGCATTTT. Amino acid sequence: CAIREGDRDNQPQHF.

This clonotype came up many times. The rearrangement uses TRBV10-3 and TRBJ2-7; 8 bases match TRBD1. The CDR3 covers 15 residues. After removal of 0 bases from V and 5 bases from J, the junction contained 6 bases not matched to a gene. CDR1 and CDR2 from the germline V gene are ENHRY and SYGVKD. This CDR3 is CAISESRQGQDEQYF. In DNA form, the CDR3 reads TGTGCCATCAGTGAGTCTCGGCAGGGACAGGACGAGCAGTACTTC.

This clonotype occurred a few times. The CDR3: CASSYIEQETQYF. CDR3 sequence (DNA): TGCGCCAGCAGCTACATAGAGCAAGAGACCCAGTACTTC. J is TRBJ2-5 and V is TRBV5-1; D unresolved. The CDR3 contains 13 residues. Deletions cut 3 bases from V and 2 bases from J, with 8 bases between. Germline V lookup: CDR1 SGHRS, CDR2 YFSETQ.

This clonotype was counted between two and nine times. This may stem from a read error, because a much larger clone lies one nucleotide away. The rearrangement joins TRBV5-1 to TRBJ2-3; possibly TRBD1 for D (6 bases). V was trimmed by 2 bases and J by 0 bases, leaving 7 bases between them. The length of the CDR3 is 14 residues. The germline V gene has CDR1 SGHRS and CDR2 YFSETQ. In DNA, the CDR3 is TGCGCCAGCAGCTTCGACAGGAGCACAGATACGCAGTATTTT. Translated: CASSFDRSTDTQYF. The full variable domain, its missing parts supplied by reference TRBV5-1 and TRBJ2-3, is KAGVTQTPRYLIKTRGQQVTLSCSPISGHRSVSWYQQTPGQGLQFLFEYFSETQRNKGNFPGRFSGRQFSNSRSEMNVSTLELGDSALYLCASSFDRSTDTQYFGPGTRLTVL.

This clonotype was picked up a small number of times. The chain uses TRBV6-1 and TRBJ1-1; possibly TRBD1 for D (5 bases). Germline V gene sequence: CDR1 MNHNS, CDR2 SASEGT. Trimming cost V 1 base and J 7 bases, with 10 bases left between them. The CDR3 is made up of 13 amino acids. CDR3 sequence: CASSEGRGDEAFF. The CDR3 bases are TGTGCCAGCAGTGAAGGGAGGGGCGATGAAGCTTTCTTT.

This clonotype was recorded at least ten times. The V call is TRBV12-3 or TRBV12-4, the J call TRBJ2-5, with no clear D. The V end lost 0 bases, the J end lost 4 bases, and 15 bases lay between the germline ends. This CDR3 is 16 amino acids long. CDR3 residues: CASSLAVTGRGETQYF. In DNA form, the CDR3 reads TGTGCCAGCAGTTTAGCGGTGACTGGACGCGGAGAGACCCAGTACTTC.

This clonotype was detected many times. The chain joins TRBV24-1 to TRBJ2-3; 10 nucleotides line up with TRBD2. Germline V gives CDR1 KGHDR, CDR2 SFDVKD. The CDR3 extends over 16 amino acids. V shed 3 bases and J 1 base; nucleotides not matched to a gene: 3. DNA for the CDR3: TGTGCCACCAGTGATCCCGGGACTAGCGGCACAGATACGCAGTATTTT. Translation gives CATSDPGTSGTDTQYF.

This clonotype was seen at least ten times. This chain uses TRBV28 with TRBJ2-4, with 7 bases matching TRBD2. Germline V gene data show CDR1 as MDHEN and CDR2 as SYDVKM. The CDR3 runs to 14 residues. Trimming removed 8 bases from V and 6 bases from J; junction bases left unmatched: 10. The CDR3 is CASQGLPGGNIQYF. The CDR3 DNA follows: TGTGCCAGCCAGGGACTACCCGGGGGAAACATTCAGTACTTC.

The genes are TRBV6-1 and TRBJ2-7; the match to TRBD1 covers 8 bases. The ends lost 5 bases at V and 1 base at J; junction bases unmatched: 10. The CDR3 is made up of 16 amino acids. Germline CDR1 is MNHNS and CDR2 is SASEGT. Here the CDR3 reads CASSPRPGQVSYEQYF. The CDR3 nucleotides read TGTGCCAGCAGTCCCCGACCGGGACAGGTTTCCTACGAGCAGTACTTC.

This clonotype has a handful of counts. CDR3 nucleotides: TGTGCCAGCAGCTTAGCGCTGCAGAACCAAGAGACCCAGTACTTC. The encoded protein is CASSLALQNQETQYF. The J gene is TRBJ2-5, the V gene TRBV7-8; D gene ambiguous. The CDR3 spans 15 residues. Germline assignment: CDR1 SGHVS and CDR2 FQNEAQ. Trimming took off 0 bases at V and 0 bases at J, with 8 bases between the two ends.

The sample holds a few counts of this clonotype. This sequence joins TRBV18 and TRBJ2-7; a weak D match, TRBD2 (6 bases). Deletions cut 6 bases from V and 2 bases from J, with 17 bases between. Germline V lookup: CDR1 KGHSH, CDR2 LQKENI. CDR3 size: 15 residues. The CDR3 reads CASSSGIAEPYEQYV. The CDR3 DNA reads as TGTGCCAGCTCCTCGGGTATAGCGGAGCCCTACGAGCAGTACGTC.

This clonotype was observed at least ten times. This chain connects TRBV20-1 to TRBJ2-7; 10 bases fit TRBD2. Trimming removed 6 bases from V and 5 bases from J; junction bases left unmatched: 16. Germline V gene data show CDR1 as DFQATT and CDR2 as SNEGSKA (reference sequence). The CDR3 is 16 residues long. CDR3 nucleotide sequence: TGCAGTGCGATTAAGCGGGAGGGCCTTCGTTCCAACGAGCAGTACTTC. Its protein is CSAIKREGLRSNEQYF.

This clonotype was counted many times. The chain joins TRBV6-1 to TRBJ2-1; 16 nucleotides line up with TRBD2. The germline gives CDR1 MNHNS, CDR2 SASEGT. This CDR3 has 15 amino acids. The trim removed 6 bases at V and 9 bases at J, leaving 5 bases unmatched. In nucleotides, the CDR3 is TGTGCCAGCAGAACGGGACTAGCGGGAGGGGGTGAGCAGTTCTTC. It translates to CASRTGLAGGGEQFF.

This clonotype was recorded many times. This chain joins TRBV29-1 and TRBJ2-3; D is ambiguous. The CDR3 contains 11 residues. CDR1 and CDR2 (germline): SQVTM, ANQGSEA. Trimming took off 4 bases at V and 5 bases at J, with 7 bases between the two ends. CDR3 residues: CSVAKQDTQYF. CDR3 bases: TGCAGCGTTGCTAAGCAAGATACGCAGTATTTT.

This clonotype was detected only a few times. This chain joins TRBV2 and TRBJ2-1; D is perhaps TRBD2 (6 bases). The CDR3 is 14 residues long. Looked up from germline, CDR1 is SNHLY and CDR2 is FYNNEI. Trimming removed 7 bases from V and 7 bases from J, with 17 bases in between. As DNA, the CDR3 is TGTGCCAGCACCCTCCGGGGGTATAGGAATGAGCAGTTCTTC. This encodes CASTLRGYRNEQFF.